This T cell receptor beta chain is from a study of radiation and T cells in renal cell carcinoma. As for time point: blood 4 weeks post-SBRT, at nephrectomy. Treatment of the sample: 15 Gy SBRT to primary tumor, nephrectomy 4 weeks later. The method was immunoSEQ multiplex PCR; TCRdb's version includes in-frame clones alone and lacks a portion of them. The sample contains roughly 100,000 clones, 84% of which appear only once. The CDR3 spans 13 residues. V lost 6 bases, J lost 7 bases, and 3 bases stayed unmatched. The V gene's germline CDR1 is ENHRY and CDR2 SYGVKD. The starting material was blood, obtained from a patient whose treatment included radiotherapy and nephrectomy. The sequence was obtained from a man in his 60s with renal cell carcinoma. V gene TRBV10-3 combines with J gene TRBJ2-2; 9 nucleotides align to TRBD1. CDR3 nucleotide sequence: TGTGCCATCAGACAGGGGGCAAGCGGGGAGCTGTTTTTT. It is translated as CAIRQGASGELFF.